What follows are 31 T cell receptor beta chains derived from one specimen sequenced in a study of radiation and T cells in renal cell carcinoma (dated by TCRdb to 2020 to 2021). This sample's time point label indicates: blood 2 weeks post-SBRT. The meaning of the sample's treatment or condition label: 15 Gy SBRT to primary tumor, nephrectomy 4 weeks later. Libraries were prepared through the immunoSEQ multiplex PCR assay. The immuneACCESS repertoire file appears here via TCRdb, limited to in-frame rearrangements. These files lack a portion of the clones; in checked studies, under half of the deficit traces to unresolved V genes, and the cause of the others is not known. A total of 150,000 to 180,000 clones appear in this sample, approximately 90% of them only once. The top ten clones comprise 10% to 15% of the sample. The input for sequencing was blood, taken from a patient whose treatment included radiotherapy and nephrectomy. Every receptor here comes from a woman in her forties or fifties with renal cell carcinoma.

The chain carries TRBV6-1 and TRBJ1-1; no clear D. The CDR3 is made up of 17 amino acids. Trimming left V 4 bases short and J 4 bases short, with 22 bases between. CDR1 MNHNS and CDR2 SASEGT come from the germline V gene. The DNA for the CDR3 is TGTGCCAGCAGTGGGGTTTCTTTTGGAGGGTATGGCACTGAAGCTTTCTTT. Its translation: CASSGVSFGGYGTEAFF.

The chain has TRBV19 and TRBJ2-3; 7 positions agree with TRBD1. The CDR3 is 15 amino acids. Trimming took 6 bases from V and 3 from J; bases not matched to a gene: 9. CDR1 and CDR2 from the germline V gene are LNHDA and SQIVND (reference sequence). Written as DNA, the CDR3 is TGTGCCAGTAGACAAGCCGGGACAGCTACAGATACGCAGTATTTT. This gives the protein CASRQAGTATDTQYF.

About this clone: At the DNA level, this CDR3 is encoded by other sequences in the same sample as well. The CDR3 coding sequence is TGTGCCATCAGGGGGGGGACAGGGAGACCTAACTATGGCTACACCTTC. Translation: CAIRGGTGRPNYGYTF. V and J are TRBV10-3 and TRBJ1-2; 9 bases match TRBD1. The germline gives CDR1 ENHRY, CDR2 SYGVKD. This CDR3 contains 16 residues. After removal of 6 bases from V and 0 bases from J, the junction contained 8 bases not matched to a gene.

This clone showed up just a few times. This chain links TRBV18 with TRBJ2-3; TRBD2 aligns across 11 bases. The CDR3 length is 15 residues. The trim removed 1 base at V and 3 bases at J, leaving 0 bases unmatched. CDR1 and CDR2 from the germline V gene are KGHSH and LQKENI. In DNA, the CDR3 is TGTGCCAGCTCACCACGGACTAGCGGGACAGATACGCAGTATTTT. This encodes CASSPRTSGTDTQYF.

This sequence joins TRBV7-9 and TRBJ2-3, with a tentative D call TRBD2 (5 bases). V lost 3 bases, J lost 2 bases, and 9 bases lay in between. The germline V gene encodes CDR1 SEHNR and CDR2 FQNEAQ (reference sequence). The CDR3 is 14 residues long. CDR3 region: CASSLDFITDTQYF. The DNA for the CDR3 is TGTGCCAGCAGCTTGGACTTTATCACAGATACGCAGTATTTT.

This clone was counted a single time. CDR3 region: CASSSRTGDPQETQYF. For the CDR3, the DNA is TGTGCCAGCAGCTCAAGGACAGGGGATCCACAAGAGACCCAGTACTTC. The V and J genes are TRBV7-6 and TRBJ2-5; 9 positions match TRBD1. Trimming removed 4 bases from V and 2 bases from J; junction bases left unmatched: 8. In germline, CDR1 is SGHVS, CDR2 FNYEAQ. The CDR3 sequence is 16 residues long.

The rearrangement uses TRBV11-1 and TRBJ1-3; D unclear. Germline values: CDR1 SGHAT, CDR2 FQDESV (reference sequence). Between the trimmed V and J ends, which lost 5 bases and 0 bases, there was a span of 8 bases. This CDR3 spans 14 amino acids. DNA of the CDR3: TGTGCCAGCAGCAGCGGTTACTCTGGAAACACCATATATTTT. Translation: CASSSGYSGNTIYF.

This chain joins TRBV7-9 and TRBJ2-2; D remains ambiguous. Trimming stripped 3 bases from V and 0 bases from J, with 8 bases between. Germline V gene sequence: CDR1 SEHNR, CDR2 FQNEAQ (reference sequence). This CDR3 has 15 amino acids. In DNA, the CDR3 is TGTGCCAGCAGCTTGGGCAGCGCGAACACCGGGGAGCTGTTTTTT. Protein product: CASSLGSANTGELFF.

The chain uses TRBV4-1 and TRBJ1-1; 12 bases align to TRBD1. The CDR3 totals 17 residues. Per the germline V gene, CDR1 is MGHRA and CDR2 is YSYEKL. V dropped 1 base and J dropped 0; count of bases not matched to a gene: 3. The CDR3 bases are TGCGCCAGCAGCCAAGCCGGGACAGGGGGCTTGAACACTGAAGCTTTCTTT. Translated, it gives CASSQAGTGGLNTEAFF.

The gene calls are TRBV7-9 and TRBJ1-1, with D possibly TRBD1 on 6 matching bases. The length of the CDR3 is 14 residues. V lost 5 bases to trimming and J lost 6 bases, with 16 bases between them. The V gene's germline CDR1 is SEHNR and CDR2 FQNEAQ (reference sequence). CDR3: CASSRPPGAAEAFF. In DNA, the CDR3 is TGTGCCAGCAGCCGACCGCCGGGGGCGGCTGAAGCTTTCTTT.

The chain has TRBV5-6 and TRBJ1-2; D unresolved. V shed 1 base and J shed 4 bases, with 17 bases lying between them. The CDR3 is made up of 16 amino acids. Germline lookup yields CDR1 SGHDT and CDR2 YYEEEE. DNA of the CDR3: TGTGCCAGCAGCTTGCTGGCCACCACCTTGGGCTATGGCTACACCTTC. Residues: CASSLLATTLGYGYTF.

The gene calls are TRBV6-5 and TRBJ1-2; D gene ambiguous. Germline values: CDR1 MNHEY, CDR2 SVGAGI. Trimming removed 6 bases at V and 8 bases at J, with 19 bases between. CDR3 size: 14 residues. This CDR3 reads CASRSQPRLEGYTF. CDR3 coding DNA: TGTGCCAGCAGGTCACAACCCCGGTTGGAGGGCTACACCTTC.

The CDR3 reads CASSEPGSPGNTIYF. In DNA, the CDR3 is TGTGCCAGCAGTGAACCAGGGTCCCCTGGAAACACCATATATTTT. The chain has TRBV6-1 and TRBJ1-3; weak D call: TRBD1 (5 bases). V dropped 2 bases and J dropped 2 bases, with 10 bases sitting between them. CDR1 is MNHNS, CDR2 SASEGT, per germline. The CDR3 extends over 15 amino acids.

This chain connects TRBV6-6 to TRBJ1-2, with D perhaps matching TRBD1 (6 bases). The length of the CDR3 is 12 residues. Germline CDR1 and CDR2: MNHNY and SVGAGI (reference sequence). The ends were cut back, 2 bases at V and 6 bases at J, with 7 bases in the middle. This chain's CDR3 is CASSYRGDGYTF. The CDR3 DNA sequence: TGTGCCAGCAGTTACAGGGGGGATGGCTACACCTTC.

This chain joins TRBV7-3 and TRBJ2-1, with D possibly TRBD2 on 7 matching bases. The CDR3 is 15 residues long. Trimming removed 4 bases at V and 8 bases at J, with 18 bases between. The germline V gene has CDR1 SGHTA and CDR2 FQGTGA. The chain's CDR3 is CASSYLGGAIDEQFF. The CDR3, as DNA: TGTGCCAGCAGCTACTTAGGGGGGGCCATAGATGAGCAGTTCTTC.

This rearrangement joins TRBV7-9 to TRBJ1-6; TRBD1 is a possible D gene (6 bases). In germline, CDR1 is SEHNR, CDR2 FQNEAQ (reference sequence). The CDR3 length is 14 residues. V lost 3 bases and J 7 bases, leaving 10 bases between the germline ends. The CDR3 region is CASSLGGENSPLHF. The CDR3 nucleotides are TGTGCCAGCAGCTTGGGGGGCGAGAATTCACCCCTCCACTTT.

The chain employs TRBV7-9 and TRBJ2-3; D is perhaps TRBD2 (7 bases). Germline V lookup: CDR1 SEHNR, CDR2 FQNEAQ (reference sequence). V was shortened by 0 bases and J by 5 bases, with 9 bases between the two germline ends. The CDR3 loop spans 14 amino acids. The CDR3 here is CASSLAGGRDTQYF. The CDR3, as DNA: TGTGCCAGCAGCTTAGCGGGGGGGCGAGATACGCAGTATTTT.

The table lists this clone with a few counts. The CDR3 spells CASSIGGQGDNSPLHF. CDR3 bases: TGTGCCAGTAGTATAGGGGGGCAGGGTGATAATTCACCCCTCCACTTT. The chain uses TRBV19 and TRBJ1-6; maybe TRBD1 (6 bases). The V gene lost 1 base and the J gene lost 5 bases, with 12 bases spanning the gap. The germline V gene encodes CDR1 LNHDA and CDR2 SQIVND (reference sequence). The CDR3 extends over 16 amino acids.

This clone was observed a single time. V usage is TRBV9 and J usage is TRBJ2-7, with TRBD2 identical over 13 bases. Trimming removed 0 bases from V and 4 bases from J; junction bases left unmatched: 4. Germline assignment: CDR1 SGDLS and CDR2 YYNGEE. The CDR3 runs to 16 residues. CDR3 amino acids: CASSVGGTSGVYEQYF. As DNA, the CDR3 is TGTGCCAGCAGCGTAGGGGGGACTAGCGGGGTTTACGAGCAGTACTTC.

This clone was seen a handful of times. This chain joins TRBV19 and TRBJ1-4, with no clear D. V gave up 9 bases and J gave up 4 bases, with 9 bases separating them. Germline V gives CDR1 LNHDA, CDR2 SQIVND (reference sequence). This CDR3 is 12 amino acids long. The CDR3 region has the DNA TGTGCCAGCGACGGATTTAATGAAAAACTGTTTTTT. Translated: CASDGFNEKLFF.

The gene calls are TRBV7-3 and TRBJ2-1; 11 bases line up with TRBD2. This CDR3 comprises 16 residues. The J segment lost 4 bases and the V segment lost 5 bases, leaving 7 bases of the junction unmatched. CDR1 and CDR2 from the germline V gene are SGHTA and FQGTGA. The CDR3 bases are TGTGCCAGCAGCCTAGCGGGGGGCCAGGGATACAATGAGCAGTTCTTC. Protein product: CASSLAGGQGYNEQFF.

This chain connects TRBV6-1 to TRBJ2-7, with D perhaps matching TRBD1 (6 bases). CDR1 is MNHNS and CDR2 is SASEGT in the germline V gene. Trimming left V 1 base short and J 1 base short, with 8 bases between. CDR3 size: 14 residues. The CDR3 DNA reads as TGTGCCAGCAGTGAAGACAGGGCGTCCTACGAGCAGTACTTC. Translating gives CASSEDRASYEQYF.

The rearrangement links TRBV10-2 to TRBJ2-3; 12 nucleotides agree with TRBD2. CDR1 is WSHSY and CDR2 is SAAADI in the germline V gene. The V and J ends lost 5 bases and 3 bases, in that order; junction bases with no gene match: 3. This CDR3 has 15 residues. CDR3 in DNA: TGCGCCAGCAGTACTAGCGGGGGGCCGACAGATACGCAGTATTTT. Protein: CASSTSGGPTDTQYF.

V gene TRBV7-2 combines with J gene TRBJ2-3, with a tentative D call TRBD1 (6 bases). Germline V gene sequence: CDR1 SGHTA, CDR2 FQGNSA. The CDR3 is 14 amino acids. Trimming cost V 1 base and J 5 bases, with 10 bases left between them. CDR3 DNA sequence: TGTGCCAGCAGCTTAGGACAGGCTCAAGATACGCAGTATTTT. Its translation is CASSLGQAQDTQYF.

J is TRBJ2-3 and V is TRBV10-3; D not resolved. V gave up 3 bases and J gave up 2 bases, with 6 bases separating them. The germline gives CDR1 ENHRY, CDR2 SYGVKD. The CDR3 has 13 residues. DNA for the CDR3: TGTGCCATCAGTGATCAGGTCACAGATACGCAGTATTTT. Translation: CAISDQVTDTQYF.

V usage is TRBV5-6 and J usage is TRBJ2-3; 13 bases match TRBD2. Germline assignment: CDR1 SGHDT and CDR2 YYEEEE. The V gene end was trimmed by 0 bases and the J gene end by 5 bases; junction bases not matched to a gene: 3. This CDR3 comprises 16 residues. The CDR3 loop reads CASSLAGTSGVDTQYF. In nucleotides, the CDR3 is TGTGCCAGCAGCTTGGCCGGGACTAGCGGGGTAGATACGCAGTATTTT.

This chain connects TRBV5-6 to TRBJ2-1; D gene ambiguous. CDR3 length: 17 residues. The germline V gene encodes CDR1 SGHDT and CDR2 YYEEEE. V lost 4 bases to trimming and J lost 0 bases, with 17 bases between them. This CDR3 is CASSGNGRKSSYNEQFF. CDR3 sequence (DNA): TGTGCCAGCAGCGGAAATGGACGGAAAAGCTCCTACAATGAGCAGTTCTTC.

This clone has ten or more counts. The J gene is TRBJ1-5, the V gene TRBV6-4; D uncertain. Germline V gene sequence: CDR1 MRHNA, CDR2 SNTAGT. V was cut by 3 bases and J by 1 base, with 7 bases left in between. CDR3 length equals 14 residues. CDR3 residues: CASSEGDSNQPQHF. The CDR3 nucleotides are TGTGCCAGCAGTGAGGGCGACAGCAATCAGCCCCAGCATTTT.

The V call is TRBV6-1, the J call TRBJ1-2, with 10 bases identical to TRBD1. The CDR3 is made up of 14 amino acids. Trimming at V came to 11 bases and at J to 5 bases, leaving 11 bases not matched to a gene. Germline values: CDR1 MNHNS, CDR2 SASEGT. The CDR3 spells CAGGRTGGSYGYTF. The CDR3 region has the DNA TGTGCCGGCGGGAGGACAGGGGGTTCATATGGCTACACCTTC.

This rearrangement joins TRBV7-9 to TRBJ1-3; D gene ambiguous. The germline gives CDR1 SEHNR, CDR2 FQNEAQ (reference sequence). The CDR3 sequence is 17 residues long. V was shortened by 0 bases and J by 2 bases, with 14 bases between the two germline ends. The DNA for the CDR3 is TGTGCCAGCAGCTTAGCCATACACGGCCCGACTGGAAACACCATATATTTT. It specifies CASSLAIHGPTGNTIYF.

This clone was picked up one time. The chain links TRBV11-2 to TRBJ1-6; 9 nucleotides align to TRBD1. The germline V gene encodes CDR1 SGHAT and CDR2 FQNNGV. This CDR3 is built from 14 residues. The junction had 5 bases not matched to a gene; V was cut back by 5 bases and J by 9 bases. The CDR3 reads CASSPTGGGSPLHF. DNA for the CDR3: TGTGCCAGCAGCCCGACAGGGGGTGGTTCACCCCTCCACTTT. Together with reference TRBV11-2 and TRBJ1-6, the CDR3 gives the full variable domain: EAGVAQSPRYKIIEKRQSVAFWCNPISGHATLYWYQQILGQGPKLLIQFQNNGVVDDSQLPKDRFSAERLKGVDSTLKIQPAKLEDSAVYLCASSPTGGGSPLHFGNGTRLTVT.